The rows below give T cell receptor beta chains drawn from one sample of a study of T cells after yellow fever vaccination. TCRdb itself ran the 5' RACE reads through MiXCR, one entry per CDR3 protein. The data show some 110,000 distinct CDR3 sequences, 7.5% to 9.5% seen once. This sample comprised CD8+ T cells sorted from PBMCs, obtained 45 days after the yellow fever booster vaccination. The receptors were sampled from a man aged 25 to 40 who received the YFV17D yellow fever vaccine. The CDR3 runs from the conserved cysteine through the conserved F or W. The order of the fields is D gene, clone size, V gene, J gene, CDR3 DNA, CDR3 protein. The D gene is left open where the match is weak. Size is stated for part of the rows, as once, few or many counts, or as a class when the clone is expanded.

TRBD1	few	TRBV27	TRBJ1-2	TGTGCCAGCAGTTTGACAGGGGGCGGGTATGGCTACACCTTC	CASSLTGGGYGYTF
TRBD2	-	TRBV6-2/TRBV6-3	TRBJ2-3	TGTGCCAGCAGCCCCCCCGGCGGGAGCTCAGATACGCAGTATTTT	CASSPPGGSSDTQYF
-	many	TRBV27	TRBJ2-1	TGTGCCAGCAGTATGGGCAGCTCCTACAATGAGCAGTTCTTC	CASSMGSSYNEQFF
-	many	TRBV27	TRBJ2-7	TGTGCCAGCAGCCCAGGCGCCGCTGGTAACGAGCAGTACTTC	CASSPGAAGNEQYF
TRBD2	many	TRBV20-1	TRBJ2-1	TGCAGTGCAGGTAGCGGGAGCTCCTACAATGAGCAGTTCTTC	CSAGSGSSYNEQFF
TRBD1	many	TRBV9	TRBJ2-3	TGTGCCAGCACCCGGGACAGAGCGCCGGATACGCAGTATTTT	CASTRDRAPDTQYF
TRBD1	-	TRBV20-1	TRBJ2-1	TGCAGTGCTAGGGGACAGGGGGTTTACAATGAGCAGTTCTTC	CSARGQGVYNEQFF
TRBD1	many	TRBV6-5	TRBJ2-5	TGTGCCAGCAGTTACTCACAAGGGACAGAAGAGACCCAGTACTTC	CASSYSQGTEETQYF
TRBD2	many	TRBV6-2/TRBV6-3	TRBJ2-6	TGTGCCAGCAGACCCCAAGGTAGCGGGAGGGTGGCTGGGGCCAACGTCCTGACTTTC	CASRPQGSGRVAGANVLTF
-	few	TRBV25-1	TRBJ2-7	TGTGCCAGCGGAACGACACGAGTCTACGAGCAGTACTTC	CASGTTRVYEQYF
-	many	TRBV5-1	TRBJ2-7	TGCGCCAGCAGCTTGGAATACGGTGCCTACGAGCAGTACTTC	CASSLEYGAYEQYF
-	many	TRBV6-6	TRBJ2-7	TGTGCCAGCGGGGACATCGAGCAGTACTTC	CASGDIEQYF
TRBD2	many	TRBV20-1	TRBJ2-1	TGCAGTGCCAAGGAGCGGGGGTCATCCTACAATGAGCAGTTCTTC	CSAKERGSSYNEQFF
-	many	TRBV7-6	TRBJ2-7	TGTGCCAGCAGCTTACTAGACGAGGGACCGAGCTCCTACGAGCAGTACTTC	CASSLLDEGPSSYEQYF
TRBD2	many	TRBV12-5	TRBJ2-1	TGTGCTAGTGGGGGGGGGACTAGCGTTTACAATGAGCAGTTCTTC	CASGGGTSVYNEQFF
-	many	TRBV5-1	TRBJ2-1	TGCGCCAGCAGCTTGGACACCCCGGTCGATGAGCAGTTCTTC	CASSLDTPVDEQFF
TRBD2	many	TRBV9	TRBJ2-5	TGTGCCAGCAGCGCCGGGACTAGAAAAGAGACCCAGTACTTC	CASSAGTRKETQYF
TRBD2	few	TRBV19	TRBJ2-3	TGTGCCAGTAGTATTTGGGGAGGGCGTGCAGATACGCAGTATTTT	CASSIWGGRADTQYF
-	many	TRBV12-3/TRBV12-4	TRBJ2-1	TGTGCCAGCAGTTTACGTATTTACAATGAGCAGTTCTTC	CASSLRIYNEQFF
-	many	TRBV12-3/TRBV12-4	TRBJ2-5	TGTGCCAGCAGTCTCACGGGACGGGACCAAGAGACCCAGTACTTC	CASSLTGRDQETQYF
-	few	TRBV7-2	TRBJ2-1	TGTGCCAGCTCAGGGGCCTACAATGAGCAGTTCTTC	CASSGAYNEQFF
TRBD2	many	TRBV7-2	TRBJ2-7	TGTGCCAGCAGCCCCCCTAGCGGGAGCTCCTACGAGCAGTACTTC	CASSPPSGSSYEQYF
-	many	TRBV28	TRBJ1-1	TGTGCCAGCAGCCGGGGACTAGCGAGCACTGAAGCTTTCTTT	CASSRGLASTEAFF
-	many	TRBV29-1	TRBJ2-5	TGCAGCGTTGAAGATACCCCTGGTGGGAAAGAGACCCAGTACTTC	CSVEDTPGGKETQYF
TRBD1	few	TRBV11-1	TRBJ2-1	TGTGCCAGCAGGGAAGGGACAGGGAAAAGCTCCTACAATGAGCAGTTCTTC	CASREGTGKSSYNEQFF
TRBD2	many	TRBV29-1	TRBJ2-1	TGCAGCGCTGCGACTAGCACCTACAATGAGCAGTTCTTC	CSAATSTYNEQFF
TRBD2	many	TRBV29-1	TRBJ2-1	TGCAGCGTTGGTAGCGGGAGTTACAATGAGCAGTTCTTC	CSVGSGSYNEQFF
-	few	TRBV27	TRBJ2-5	TGTGCCAGCCAGGGGGGCGGGGAGACCCAGTACTTC	CASQGGGETQYF
-	many	TRBV7-2	TRBJ2-7	TGTGCCAGCAGCTTAGCCGGAAACTTTAACGAGCAGTACTTC	CASSLAGNFNEQYF
-	many	TRBV6-6	TRBJ1-1	TGTGCCAGCAGTTCGACGGGTCTTAGGGCTTTCTTT	CASSSTGLRAFF
TRBD2	-	TRBV11-2	TRBJ2-2	TGTGCCAGCAGCTCCTCCGAGGCGGGAGGGCCAAACACCGGGGAGCTGTTTTTT	CASSSSEAGGPNTGELFF
TRBD1	many	TRBV6-5	TRBJ2-3	TGTGCCAGCAGTTCCCTCCCGACAGGGGGGTACACAGATACGCAGTATTTT	CASSSLPTGGYTDTQYF
-	many	TRBV29-1	TRBJ2-7	TGCAGCGCCCTTCCTAGCACCTCCTACGAGCAGTACTTC	CSALPSTSYEQYF
-	many	TRBV27	TRBJ2-1	TGTGCCAGCAGCCTATTTAGGGTTAATGAGCAGTTCTTC	CASSLFRVNEQFF
-	many	TRBV5-1	TRBJ1-4	TGCGCCAGCAGCTTGACAGGTTCTGAAAAACTGTTTTTT	CASSLTGSEKLFF
-	many	TRBV21-1	TRBJ2-5	TGTGCCAGCAGCAAGGGACGGGACAGGAAAATGCGGACCCAGTACTTC	CASSKGRDRKMRTQYF
TRBD1	many	TRBV9	TRBJ2-1	TGTGCCAGCAGCGTTACAGGGGGCGCCCTGTCCGGCTCCTACAATGAGCAGTTCTTC	CASSVTGGALSGSYNEQFF
-	-	TRBV28	TRBJ2-1	TGTGCCAGCATGACCGGCTACAATGAGCAGTTCTTC	CASMTGYNEQFF
-	-	TRBV4-2	TRBJ2-7	TGTGCCAGCAGCCAAGCCACCGGGGACCCCGGAGGAGAGCAGTACTTC	CASSQATGDPGGEQYF
-	many	TRBV27	TRBJ2-7	TGTGCCAGCAGTTCGAGAGGCACGGCCTACGAGCAGTACTTC	CASSSRGTAYEQYF